This passage covers 15 T cell receptor beta chains from one sample sequenced in a study of blood T cell repertoires in COVID-19. Assay used: immunoSEQ multiplex PCR; TCRdb lists only in-frame clones, some missing. Of around 300,000 clones listed, approximately 86% were seen once; the top ten hold over 10%. The sample consisted of peripheral blood. These receptors were obtained from a woman aged 70-85 years with COVID-19, enrolled during active disease.

The V and J genes are TRBV19 and TRBJ1-2, with D possibly being TRBD1 (5 bases). Germline V lookup: CDR1 LNHDA, CDR2 SQIVND (reference sequence). There are 16 residues in the CDR3. V lost 0 bases and J 7 bases, leaving 18 bases between the germline ends. The chain's CDR3 is CASSIDGTSKKGGYTF. CDR3 sequence (DNA): TGTGCCAGTAGTATAGATGGGACTTCCAAGAAGGGTGGCTACACCTTC. The full variable domain, in which reference TRBV19 and TRBJ1-2 provide the parts outside the CDR3, is DGGITQSPKYLFRKEGQNVTLSCEQNLNHDAMYWYRQDPGQGLRLIYYSQIVNDFQKGDIAEGYSVSREKKESFPLTVTSAQKNPTAFYLCASSIDGTSKKGGYTFGSGTRLTVV.

V gene TRBV30 combines with J gene TRBJ1-2, with 10 bases that match TRBD1. Germline-derived CDR1 and CDR2 are GTSNPN and SVGIG (reference sequence). V shed 2 bases and J 3 bases; nucleotides not matched to a gene: 21. This CDR3 has 20 residues. In DNA form, the CDR3 reads TGTGCCTGGAGTCCCACATTCTTTGACAGGGGGCGCTTAAGGGACTATGGCTACACCTTC. Amino acid sequence: CAWSPTFFDRGRLRDYGYTF.

The chain employs TRBV27 and TRBJ2-7; D may be TRBD1 (5 bases). Trimming removed 6 bases from V and 2 bases from J, with 11 bases in between. The length of the CDR3 is 13 residues. CDR1 is MNHEY, CDR2 SMNVEV, per germline (reference sequence). The CDR3 protein is CASSQGFTYEQYF. Written as DNA, the CDR3 is TGTGCCAGCAGCCAGGGTTTTACCTACGAGCAGTACTTC.

V is TRBV7-9 and J is TRBJ1-4, with 9 bases matching TRBD1. The J segment lost 8 bases and the V segment lost 5 bases, leaving 9 bases of the junction unmatched. This CDR3 spans 15 amino acids. Germline assignment: CDR1 SEHNR and CDR2 FQNEAQ (reference sequence). The CDR3 DNA reads as TGTGCCAGCAGCCCCAAACAGGGGGCTTACGAAAAACTGTTTTTT. Amino acids: CASSPKQGAYEKLFF. The variable domain in full, completed from reference TRBV7-9 and TRBJ1-4, reads DTGVSQNPRHKITKRGQNVTFRCDPISEHNRLYWYRQTLGQGPEFLTYFQNEAQLEKSRLLSDRFSAERPKGSFSTLEIQRTEQGDSAMYLCASSPKQGAYEKLFFGSGTQLSVL.

This chain connects TRBV29-1 to TRBJ1-2; no clear D gene. CDR1 and CDR2 (germline): SQVTM, ANQGSEA. CDR3 length: 13 residues. Trimming pared 0 bases from V and 4 bases from J, leaving 9 bases between. The CDR3 bases are TGCAGCGTTGAAGATCCGTACTTCTATGGCTACACCTTC. Translation gives CSVEDPYFYGYTF.

As regards this clone: Other nucleotide sequences in the sample specify the same CDR3. V and J are TRBV2 and TRBJ2-7, with D possibly TRBD1 on 6 matching bases. V was shortened by 5 bases and J by 4 bases, with 9 bases between the two germline ends. This CDR3 contains 12 residues. The germline CDR1 and CDR2 sequences are SNHLY and FYNNEI. CDR3 region: CASSPQGYEQYF. The CDR3 DNA sequence: TGTGCCAGCAGTCCACAGGGATACGAGCAGTACTTC.

The J gene is TRBJ2-2, the V gene TRBV3-1 (or the pseudogene TRBV3-2); TRBD1 agrees at 12 bases. The germline CDR1 and CDR2 sequences are LGHDT and YNNKEL (reference sequence). Trimming at V came to 7 bases and at J to 7 bases, leaving 7 bases not matched to a gene. The CDR3 covers 15 residues. The CDR3 loop is CASTMGTGGVGELFF. As DNA, the CDR3 is TGTGCCAGCACCATGGGGACAGGGGGCGTCGGGGAGCTGTTTTTT.

This clone was recorded only once. The V call is TRBV12-3 or TRBV12-4, the J call TRBJ1-5; possible D gene TRBD1, 5 bases. With 1 base removed from V and 6 bases from J, the gap between germline ends came to 7 bases. This CDR3 has 13 amino acids. The CDR3 region is CASSLGGFQPQHF. The CDR3 region has the DNA TGTGCCAGCAGTTTAGGGGGCTTTCAGCCCCAGCATTTT.

V gene TRBV29-1 combines with J gene TRBJ1-1; the D is unclear. This CDR3 is built from 12 residues. V gave up 7 bases and J gave up 0 bases, with 9 bases separating them. Looked up from germline, CDR1 is SQVTM and CDR2 is ANQGSEA. Written as DNA, the CDR3 is TGCAGCGGCGGGCGGCTGAACACTGAAGCTTTCTTT. Its protein product is CSGGRLNTEAFF.

The chain carries TRBV18 and TRBJ2-4, with 7 bases aligning to TRBD2. The CDR3 runs to 13 residues. V shed 2 bases, J shed 8 bases, and the junction held 3 bases outside the gene matches. The germline V gene has CDR1 KGHSH and CDR2 LQKENI. The CDR3 loop is CASSPGGVDIQYF. The CDR3 coding sequence is TGTGCCAGCTCACCAGGGGGGGTGGACATTCAGTACTTC.

V usage is TRBV21-1 and J usage is TRBJ2-7; the D call in the table, TRBD1, was not verified against the DNA. TRBV21-1 is designated a pseudogene. There are 18 residues in the CDR3. The CDR3 nucleotides read TGTGCCAGCAGCAAAGCTGAGGGGGGGACAGGGAGCTCCTACGAGCAGTACTTC. Encoded protein: CASSKAEGGTGSSYEQYF.

The chain links TRBV30 to TRBJ1-3; D unresolved. V was trimmed by 2 bases and J by 1 base, leaving 18 bases between them. The CDR3 totals 17 residues. CDR1 is GTSNPN and CDR2 is SVGIG in the germline V gene (reference sequence). Written as DNA, the CDR3 is TGTGCCTGGAGTCCCTGGTCCCCTAACCCTTCTGGAAACACCATATATTTT. Translating it yields CAWSPWSPNPSGNTIYF. Supplemented by reference TRBV30 and TRBJ1-3, the full variable domain reads SQTIHQWPATLVQPVGSPLSLECTVEGTSNPNLYWYRQAAGRGLQLLFYSVGIGQISSEVPQNLSASRPQDRQFILSSKKLLLSDSGFYLCAWSPWSPNPSGNTIYFGEGSWLTVV.

The CDR3, as DNA: TGTGCCACCGGACTGCCCAATGGCAATGGCTACACCTTC. Amino acid sequence: CATGLPNGNGYTF. The chain links TRBV24-1 to TRBJ1-2; D is undetermined. The CDR3 totals 13 residues. Looked up from germline, CDR1 is KGHDR and CDR2 is SFDVKD. Trimming removed 9 bases at V and 6 bases at J, with 16 bases between.

This chain connects TRBV7-2 to TRBJ2-1; tentative D call: TRBD2 (6 bases). The CDR3 contains 17 residues. Germline loops: CDR1 SGHTA, CDR2 FQGNSA. Trimming shortened V by 5 bases and J by 5 bases, and 22 bases separated the two germline ends. The CDR3 nucleotides read TGTGCCAGCAGCGTCACCATTGCGGGGAGAGGGGACAATGAGCAGTTCTTC. This sequence encodes CASSVTIAGRGDNEQFF.

The genes are TRBV19 and TRBJ1-1; D not certain. Trimming pared 6 bases from V and 2 bases from J, leaving 10 bases between. In germline, CDR1 is LNHDA, CDR2 SQIVND (reference sequence). This CDR3 is 13 amino acids long. The DNA for the CDR3 is TGTGCCAGTAGACTAGGGTTTAACACTGAAGCTTTCTTT. Amino acids: CASRLGFNTEAFF.